One sample yielded the 20 T cell receptor beta chains listed below, sequenced in a study of T cells in Graves' hyperthyroidism and ophthalmopathy. The source material, RNA transcripts, was used to amplify TCR beta CDR3 regions. A set of HTBI primers served as the primers for a first-round RT-PCR of the TCR CDR3. MiXCR was run by TCRdb on the multiplex PCR reads, yielding one entry per CDR3 protein. The table has hundreds of thousands of distinct CDR3 sequences, 13% to 15% seen once. Sequenced input: blood. The receptors originated from a woman in her forties or fifties with Graves' ophthalmopathy.

The genes are TRBV6-2 or TRBV6-3 and TRBJ1-5, with a weak D call TRBD1 (6 bases). The CDR3 is made up of 17 amino acids. Germline CDR1 reads MNHEY; CDR2 reads SVGEGT. The V end was cut by 2 bases, the J end by 4 bases, with 18 bases between. The CDR3 nucleotides read TGTGCCAGCAGTTACGGGGAACAGGGTTTCGATAATCAGCCCCAGCATTTT. Translating gives CASSYGEQGFDNQPQHF.

This clonotype appeared a single time. A junction end diverges from the germline sequence, so it may reflect a read error. The chain combines TRBV24-1 with TRBJ2-1; 10 bases are shared with TRBD1. This CDR3 has 19 amino acids. Germline loops: CDR1 KGHDR, CDR2 SFDVKD. The CDR3 reads CAASAWTGGVAAPYNEQFF. CDR3 DNA sequence: TGTGCCGCCAGTGCCTGGACAGGGGGGGTAGCGGCACCCTACAATGAGCAGTTCTTC.

The CDR3 sequence: CASSVAGFGPNNEQFF. The CDR3 coding sequence is TGTGCCAGCAGCGTAGCGGGGTTTGGTCCCAACAATGAGCAGTTCTTC. V usage is TRBV9 and J usage is TRBJ2-1; tentative D call: TRBD2 (5 bases). The length of the CDR3 is 16 residues. From germline, CDR1 is SGDLS and CDR2 YYNGEE. Trimming left V 0 bases short and J 5 bases short, with 15 bases between.

There are a few counts of this clonotype. DNA for the CDR3: TGTGCCAGTAGTATCGGCGGGAGAGCCGTGGAGACCCAGTACTTC. Protein sequence: CASSIGGRAVETQYF. The chain combines TRBV19 with TRBJ2-5; TRBD2 agrees at 7 bases. The CDR3 extends over 15 amino acids. Germline CDR1 reads LNHDA; CDR2 reads SQIVND (reference sequence). J gave up 5 bases and V 3 bases, and 9 bases lay outside the gene matches.

This clonotype was counted a few times. The chain employs TRBV14 and TRBJ2-5, with D unresolved. This CDR3 spans 14 amino acids. CDR1 SGHDN and CDR2 FVKESK come from the germline V gene. Trimming removed 3 bases from V and 1 base from J, with 9 bases in between. CDR3 DNA sequence: TGTGCCAGCAGCCATTGGCTGCTCCAAGAGACCCAGTACTTC. Protein sequence: CASSHWLLQETQYF.

This clonotype was picked up many times. The V and J genes are TRBV10-3 and TRBJ1-1; D remains ambiguous. V lost 4 bases to trimming and J lost 1 base, with 10 bases between them. CDR1 ENHRY and CDR2 SYGVKD come from the germline V gene. CDR3 size: 14 residues. CDR3 in amino acids: CAISAFYANTEAFF. The CDR3 DNA follows: TGTGCCATCAGTGCGTTTTACGCGAACACTGAAGCTTTCTTT.

This clonotype was counted ten times or more. V is TRBV11-3 and J is TRBJ2-7, with unresolved D. Trimming stripped 2 bases from V and 2 bases from J, with 10 bases between. CDR3 size: 14 residues. CDR1 is SGHNT, CDR2 YENEEA, per germline. The chain's CDR3 is CASSLLVETYEQYF. For the CDR3, the DNA is TGTGCCAGCAGCTTATTGGTGGAGACCTACGAGCAGTACTTC. The complete variable domain, with remaining parts taken from reference TRBV11-3 and TRBJ2-7, reads EAGVVQSPRYKIIEKKQPVAFWCNPISGHNTLYWYLQNLGQGPELLIRYENEEAVDDSQLPKDRFSAERLKGVDSTLKIQPAELGDSAVYLCASSLLVETYEQYFGPGTRLTVT.

In this sample, this clonotype turned up many times. The genes are TRBV7-2 and TRBJ2-1; possible D gene TRBD1, 5 bases. Germline-derived CDR1 and CDR2 are SGHTA and FQGNSA. CDR3 length: 13 amino acids. V lost 5 bases and J 9 bases, leaving 14 bases between the germline ends. CDR3 sequence: CASSPRFRAEQFF. The CDR3 nucleotides are TGTGCCAGCAGCCCCCGCTTCAGGGCTGAGCAGTTCTTC.

This chain joins TRBV18 and TRBJ1-2; D is ambiguous. The ends were cut back, 0 bases at V and 4 bases at J, with 15 bases in the middle. CDR3 length: 16 residues. Germline V gives CDR1 KGHSH, CDR2 LQKENI. As DNA, the CDR3 is TGTGCCAGCTCACCACCCCCGGCAGGAAATCTCTATGGCTACACCTTC. Translated, it gives CASSPPPAGNLYGYTF.

This clonotype appeared many times. CDR3 DNA sequence: TGTGCCAGCTCACCGACTACTCCGGGACTAGCGGGAGAGACCCAGTACTTC. As protein: CASSPTTPGLAGETQYF. The chain employs TRBV18 and TRBJ2-5; 12 bases line up with TRBD2. The CDR3 is 17 residues long. V dropped 3 bases and J dropped 4; count of bases not matched to a gene: 9. In germline, CDR1 is KGHSH, CDR2 LQKENI.

Turning to this clonotype: This may be a read error: a much more frequent sequence differs by one nucleotide. This sequence joins TRBV2 and TRBJ2-3, with a tentative D call TRBD1 (5 bases). V was trimmed by 4 bases and J by 2 bases, leaving 10 bases between them. CDR3 length: 14 amino acids. Germline V gives CDR1 SNHLY, CDR2 FYNNEI. This chain's CDR3 is CASSGQLDTDTQYF. The DNA for the CDR3 is TGTGCCAGCAGTGGACAGTTGGACACAGATACGCAGTATTTT.

There are a few counts of this clonotype. The chain links TRBV28 to TRBJ2-5, with D possibly being TRBD1 (6 bases). V dropped 6 bases and J dropped 5 bases, with 19 bases sitting between them. Germline V gives CDR1 MDHEN, CDR2 SYDVKM. This CDR3 is 15 amino acids long. Here the CDR3 DNA reads TGTGCCAGCAGACCCGCAGGGGCCGGACGGGAGACCCAGTACTTC. Its translation is CASRPAGAGRETQYF.

This clonotype was detected only a few times. The rearrangement uses TRBV6-2 or TRBV6-3 and TRBJ1-3, with 7 bases aligning to TRBD1. This CDR3 has 18 amino acids. Germline CDR1 is MNHEY and CDR2 is SVGEGT. J lost 3 bases, V lost 6 bases, and 17 bases had no gene match. The CDR3 protein is CASSSPGQTHRFGNTIYF. CDR3 DNA sequence: TGTGCCAGCAGCTCACCGGGACAGACTCATAGATTTGGAAACACCATATATTTT.

This clonotype has at least ten counts. The chain combines TRBV6-2 or TRBV6-3 with TRBJ2-1, with D unresolved. Germline lookup yields CDR1 MNHEY and CDR2 SVGEGT. The length of the CDR3 is 13 residues. V lost 7 bases and J 4 bases, leaving 11 bases between the germline ends. The DNA of the CDR3 is TGTGCCAGCAAACTCGGAGAATACAATGAGCAGTTCTTC. It translates to CASKLGEYNEQFF.

The chain combines TRBV3-1 with TRBJ2-7; perhaps TRBD2 as D (5 bases). Trimming left V 3 bases short and J 6 bases short, with 21 bases between. CDR1 is LGHDT and CDR2 is YNNKEL in the germline V gene (reference sequence). This CDR3 has 16 residues. The CDR3: CASSHRRTLLAGEQYF. The DNA of the CDR3 is TGTGCCAGCAGCCACAGGAGAACGCTCCTAGCAGGCGAGCAGTACTTC.

This clonotype has a handful of counts. The chain uses TRBV29-1 and TRBJ1-4; possibly TRBD1 for D (6 bases). The CDR3 spans 13 residues. Germline values: CDR1 SQVTM, CDR2 ANQGSEA. Between the trimmed V and J ends, which lost 7 bases and 7 bases, there was a span of 16 bases. The CDR3 region is CSGKWGAGEKLFF. The CDR3, as DNA: TGCAGCGGTAAATGGGGGGCTGGTGAAAAACTGTTTTTT.

V usage is TRBV27 and J usage is TRBJ1-3; maybe TRBD1 (5 bases). Germline V gives CDR1 MNHEY, CDR2 SMNVEV (reference sequence). The CDR3 is 14 residues long. V was trimmed by 5 bases and J by 5 bases, leaving 13 bases between them. This chain's CDR3 is CASSAGTSRNTIYF. The DNA of the CDR3 is TGTGCCAGCAGTGCTGGGACTTCAAGAAACACCATATATTTT.

There are a few counts of this clonotype. The chain has TRBV5-4 and TRBJ2-7; D call uncertain. Germline CDR1 reads SGHNT; CDR2 reads YYREEE (reference sequence). This CDR3 is 15 amino acids long. With 3 bases removed from V and 7 bases from J, the gap between germline ends came to 20 bases. The CDR3 spells CASSSARAAKGEQYF. CDR3 nucleotides: TGTGCCAGCAGCTCAGCTCGGGCGGCAAAGGGAGAGCAGTACTTC.

This clonotype came up many times. The chain carries TRBV29-1 and TRBJ2-2, with TRBD2 identical over 11 bases. In germline, CDR1 is SQVTM, CDR2 ANQGSEA. Losses at the gene ends were 6 bases for V and 5 bases for J; bases not matched to a gene: 5. CDR3 length: 14 amino acids. CDR3 residues: CSVYSGRGTGELFF. CDR3 nucleotides: TGCAGCGTCTATAGCGGGAGGGGAACCGGGGAGCTGTTTTTT.

This clonotype was counted many times. V gene TRBV28 combines with J gene TRBJ1-1; D remains ambiguous. Germline V gene sequence: CDR1 MDHEN, CDR2 SYDVKM. V lost 9 bases, J lost 5 bases, and 19 bases lay in between. CDR3 length: 14 residues. CDR3 sequence reads: CASLLRGGVTEAFF. The DNA of the CDR3 is TGTGCCAGTCTCCTTCGGGGTGGAGTTACTGAAGCTTTCTTT.